This T cell receptor (beta chain) came from a study of blood T cell repertoires in COVID-19. Study details: Sites across the United States, Italy and Spain contributed samples from acute and convalescent COVID-19. The analysed material was cDNA or gDNA that came from T cells, B-cell-depleted T cells, or PBMCs.

The CDR3 totals 13 residues. Per the germline V gene, CDR1 is ENHRY and CDR2 is SYGVKD. Trimming pared 7 bases from V and 0 bases from J, leaving 6 bases between. Authors' analysis steps: By means of reference gene primer amplification, nucleated cell counts were estimated. The data were produced by immunoSEQ multiplex PCR, yet TCRdb's version contains in-frame clones alone and is incomplete. Clone size and the V and J calls come from that table; the DNA yielded D and trimming. The sample includes some 170,000 clones, about 80% of them seen just once. The sample consisted of peripheral blood. The sequence derives from an older woman with acute or convalescent COVID-19. The J gene is TRBJ2-2, the V gene TRBV10-3; D possibly corresponds to TRBD2 (5 bases). The CDR3 DNA reads TGTGCCATCAAGACTACGAACACCGGGGAGCTGTTTTTT. Protein product: CAIKTTNTGELFF.